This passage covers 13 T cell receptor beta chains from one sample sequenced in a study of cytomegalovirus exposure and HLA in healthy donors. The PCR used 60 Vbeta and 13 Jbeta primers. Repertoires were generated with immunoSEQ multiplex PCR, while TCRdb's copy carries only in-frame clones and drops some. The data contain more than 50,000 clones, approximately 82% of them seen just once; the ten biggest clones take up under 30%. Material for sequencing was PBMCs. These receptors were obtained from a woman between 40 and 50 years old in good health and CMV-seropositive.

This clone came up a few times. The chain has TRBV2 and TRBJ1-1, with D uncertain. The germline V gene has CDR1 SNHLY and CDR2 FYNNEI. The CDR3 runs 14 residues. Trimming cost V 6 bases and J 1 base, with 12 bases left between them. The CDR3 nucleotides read TGTGCCAGCAGCGATCGGGGTACGAACACTGAAGCTTTCTTT. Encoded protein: CASSDRGTNTEAFF.

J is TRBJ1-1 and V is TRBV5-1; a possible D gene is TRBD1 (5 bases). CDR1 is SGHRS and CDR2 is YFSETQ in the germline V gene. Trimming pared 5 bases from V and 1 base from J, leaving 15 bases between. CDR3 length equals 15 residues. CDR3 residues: CASSPTTGENTEAFF. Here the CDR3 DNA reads TGCGCCAGCAGTCCCACCACGGGGGAGAACACTGAAGCTTTCTTT.

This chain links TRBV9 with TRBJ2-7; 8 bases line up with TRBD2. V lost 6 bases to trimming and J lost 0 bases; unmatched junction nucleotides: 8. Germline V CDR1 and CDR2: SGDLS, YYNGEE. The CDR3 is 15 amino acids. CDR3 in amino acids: CASNRGGLTSYEQYF. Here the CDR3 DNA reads TGTGCCAGCAACCGGGGGGGATTGACCTCCTACGAGCAGTACTTC. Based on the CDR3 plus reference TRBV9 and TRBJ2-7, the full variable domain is DSGVTQTPKHLITATGQRVTLRCSPRSGDLSVYWYQQSLDQGLQFLIQYYNGEERAKGNILERFSAQQFPDLHSELNLSSLELGDSALYFCASNRGGLTSYEQYFGPGTRLTVT.

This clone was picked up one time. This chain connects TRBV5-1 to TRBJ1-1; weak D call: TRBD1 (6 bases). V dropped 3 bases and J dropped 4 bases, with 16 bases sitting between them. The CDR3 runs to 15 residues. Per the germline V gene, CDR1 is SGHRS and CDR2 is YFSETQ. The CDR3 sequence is CASSWEGGKGTEAFF. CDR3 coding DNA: TGCGCCAGCAGCTGGGAGGGGGGGAAAGGCACTGAAGCTTTCTTT.

The CDR3 region is CAWSGELAGGNNEQFF. CDR3 DNA sequence: TGTGCCTGGAGTGGGGAGCTAGCGGGGGGAAATAATGAGCAGTTCTTC. This chain uses TRBV30 with TRBJ2-1; TRBD2 aligns across 11 bases. The CDR3 contains 16 residues. The V segment lost 1 base and the J segment 7 bases; nucleotides outside the gene matches: 9. Germline loops: CDR1 GTSNPN, CDR2 SVGIG (reference sequence).

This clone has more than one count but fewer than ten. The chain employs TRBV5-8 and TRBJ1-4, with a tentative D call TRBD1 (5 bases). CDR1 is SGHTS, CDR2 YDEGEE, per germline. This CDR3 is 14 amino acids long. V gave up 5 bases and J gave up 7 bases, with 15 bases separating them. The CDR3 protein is CASSQKGAGEKLFF. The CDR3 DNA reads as TGTGCCAGCAGTCAAAAAGGGGCCGGTGAAAAACTGTTTTTT.

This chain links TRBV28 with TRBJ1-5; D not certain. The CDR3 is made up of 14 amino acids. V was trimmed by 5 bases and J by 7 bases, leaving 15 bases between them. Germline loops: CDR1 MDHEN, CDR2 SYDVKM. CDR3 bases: TGTGCCAGCAGTCCCTACAGTGCAGTGCAGCCCCAGCATTTT. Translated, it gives CASSPYSAVQPQHF. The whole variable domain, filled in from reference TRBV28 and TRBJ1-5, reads DVKVTQSSRYLVKRTGEKVFLECVQDMDHENMFWYRQDPGLGLRLIYFSYDVKMKEKGDIPEGYSVSREKKERFSLILESASTNQTSMYLCASSPYSAVQPQHFGDGTRLSIL.

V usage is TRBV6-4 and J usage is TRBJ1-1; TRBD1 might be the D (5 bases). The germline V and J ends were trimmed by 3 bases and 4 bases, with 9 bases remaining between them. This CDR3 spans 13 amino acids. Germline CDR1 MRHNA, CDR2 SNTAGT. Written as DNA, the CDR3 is TGTGCCAGCAGTGAAGGGGTGGGCACTGAAGCTTTCTTT. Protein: CASSEGVGTEAFF.

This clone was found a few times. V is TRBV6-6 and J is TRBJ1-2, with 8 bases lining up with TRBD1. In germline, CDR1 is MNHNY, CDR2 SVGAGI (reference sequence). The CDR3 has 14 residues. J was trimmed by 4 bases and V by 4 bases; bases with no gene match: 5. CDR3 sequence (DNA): TGTGCCAGCAGTTCCCGGACAGGGAGCTATGGCTACACCTTC. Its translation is CASSSRTGSYGYTF.

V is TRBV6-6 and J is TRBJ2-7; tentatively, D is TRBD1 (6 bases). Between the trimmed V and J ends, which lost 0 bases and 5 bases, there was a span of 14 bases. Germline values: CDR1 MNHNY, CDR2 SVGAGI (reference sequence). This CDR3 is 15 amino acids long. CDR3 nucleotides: TGTGCCAGCAGTTACTCCCTAGGACAGACGGACGAGCAGTACTTC. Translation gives CASSYSLGQTDEQYF.

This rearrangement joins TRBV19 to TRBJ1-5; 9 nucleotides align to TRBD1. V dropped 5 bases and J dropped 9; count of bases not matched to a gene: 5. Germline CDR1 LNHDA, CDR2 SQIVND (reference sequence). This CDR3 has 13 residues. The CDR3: CASSRDRVRPQHF. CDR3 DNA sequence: TGTGCCAGTAGTCGGGACAGGGTTAGGCCCCAGCATTTT.

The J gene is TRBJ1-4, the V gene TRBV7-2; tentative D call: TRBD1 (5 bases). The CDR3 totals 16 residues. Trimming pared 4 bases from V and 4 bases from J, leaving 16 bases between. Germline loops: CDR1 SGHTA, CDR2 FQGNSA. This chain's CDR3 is CASSYHLTGYNEKLFF. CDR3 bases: TGTGCCAGCAGCTACCACCTAACAGGATATAATGAAAAACTGTTTTTT.

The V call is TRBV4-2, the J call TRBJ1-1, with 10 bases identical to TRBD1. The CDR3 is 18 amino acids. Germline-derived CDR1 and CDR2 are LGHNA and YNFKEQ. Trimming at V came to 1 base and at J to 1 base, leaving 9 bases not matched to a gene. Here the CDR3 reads CASSQGPGQGLANTEAFF. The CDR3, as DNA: TGTGCCAGCAGCCAAGGCCCGGGACAGGGGCTGGCGAACACTGAAGCTTTCTTT.